This is a list of T cell receptor beta chains from one sample in a study of radiation and T cells in renal cell carcinoma. Assay used: immunoSEQ multiplex PCR; TCRdb lists only in-frame clones, some missing. This table holds tens of thousands of clones, about 88% found once. This sample comprised blood, obtained from a patient whose treatment included radiotherapy and nephrectomy. These receptors all stem from a woman aged 70 to 79 with renal cell carcinoma. CDR3s include the opening cysteine and the closing phenylalanine or tryptophan. The D gene is left open where the match is weak. Where a row states a size, it is once, few, many or the class of an expanded clone; other rows omit it.

clone_size j_call v_call d_call cdr3_nt cdr3_aa
few TRBJ1-1 TRBV6-5 TRBD1 TGTGCCAGCAGCCTGGACAGGGGATACACTGAAGCTTTCTTT CASSLDRGYTEAFF
- TRBJ2-7 TRBV7-2 TRBD2 TGTGCCAGCAGCCCGGGAAAGATGACTAGCGGGGGGGCCTACGAGCAGTACTTC CASSPGKMTSGGAYEQYF
- TRBJ2-1 TRBV29-1 - TGCAGCCATAGCCCGAGACGGAACAATGAGCAGTTCTTC CSHSPRRNNEQFF
- TRBJ1-1 TRBV6-5 TRBD1 TGTGCCAGCAGTTCCAGGACAGGGGTCACTGAAGCTTTCTTT CASSSRTGVTEAFF
- TRBJ2-7 TRBV5-1 - TGCGCCAGCAGCTTGGCCTCGTACGAGCAGTACTTC CASSLASYEQYF
- TRBJ1-2 TRBV27 - TGTGCCAGCAGCCAGGGCGGTTACTATGGCTACACCTTC CASSQGGYYGYTF
- TRBJ2-1 TRBV28 TRBD2 TGTGCCAGCAGTTTAAGACTAGCGGGGGGTCAAGGGGAGCAGTTCTTC CASSLRLAGGQGEQFF
- TRBJ1-6 TRBV28 - TGTGCCAGCAGTTTATCAGGGTATAATTCACCCCTCCACTTT CASSLSGYNSPLHF
- TRBJ2-1 TRBV4-2 - TGTGCCAGCAGCCAAGGAATGGCTAGCAGCAATGAGCAGTTCTTC CASSQGMASSNEQFF
- TRBJ1-2 TRBV2 - TGTGCCAGCAGTGAAGGCAGGGGTTACGGCTACACCTTC CASSEGRGYGYTF
- TRBJ1-1 TRBV14 - TGTGCCAGCAGCCAATATTTAGGGCAGACTAACACTGAAGCTTTCTTT CASSQYLGQTNTEAFF
- TRBJ1-1 TRBV28 - TGTGCCAGCAGGACGCAGAACACTGAAGCTTTCTTT CASRTQNTEAFF
- TRBJ1-3 TRBV2 - TGTGCCAGCAGTGAAGCAAATCCAGCTACCTTTACTGGAAACACCATATATTTT CASSEANPATFTGNTIYF
- TRBJ2-7 TRBV9 TRBD2 TGTGCCAGCAGCGTAGACGGGAGGGAGCAGTACTTC CASSVDGREQYF
- TRBJ1-2 TRBV18 - TGTGCCAGCTCACCACCTGGGTCTCTTGGCTACACCTTC CASSPPGSLGYTF
- TRBJ2-2 TRBV11-1 TRBD1 TGTGCCAGCAGCCATTCCCCCGGGACAGGGAGCCACGGGGAGCTGTTTTTT CASSHSPGTGSHGELFF
few TRBJ2-1 TRBV20-1 - TGCAGTGCTAGAGCCCATGGTGAGCAGTTCTTC CSARAHGEQFF
- TRBJ2-1 TRBV10-3 TRBD2 TGTGCCATCAGGGGTAGCGGGGCGTACAATGAGCAGTTCTTC CAIRGSGAYNEQFF
- TRBJ2-1 TRBV18 - TGTGCCAGCTCAGCCCCTAGGAGGCCCAATGAGCAGTTCTTC CASSAPRRPNEQFF
- TRBJ1-1 TRBV30 - TGTGCCTGGAGACAATTGACTGAAGCTTTCTTT CAWRQLTEAFF
- TRBJ2-5 TRBV4-3 - TGCGCCAGCAGCCAATTCACTGCCTCGCAAGAGACCCAGTACTTC CASSQFTASQETQYF
- TRBJ2-4 TRBV4-2 - TGTGCCAGCAGCCAAGAACCAGGTGGGAACATTCAGTACTTC CASSQEPGGNIQYF
- TRBJ2-3 TRBV29-1 TRBD2 TGCAGCGAGACTAGCGGGGGGTTAGATACGCAGTATTTT CSETSGGLDTQYF
- TRBJ2-5 TRBV29-1 TRBD2 TGCAGCACTCTGACTAGCGGGGTGTTGGTCCAAGAGACCCAGTACTTC CSTLTSGVLVQETQYF
- TRBJ1-2 TRBV13 TRBD1 TGTGCCAGCATGGAGACGGGACAGGGGAACTATGGCTACACCTTC CASMETGQGNYGYTF
few TRBJ1-6 TRBV7-6 - TGTGCCAGCAGCTCACTACAGGAGAACTATAATTCACCCCTCCACTTT CASSSLQENYNSPLHF
- TRBJ2-5 TRBV5-1 - TGCGCCAGCAGCTTGGTGGGGGAGGAGACCCAGTACTTC CASSLVGEETQYF
few TRBJ1-1 TRBV29-1 - TGCAGCGTCACCAACCCCATCCTTGTCAACACTGAAGCTTTCTTT CSVTNPILVNTEAFF
- TRBJ2-1 TRBV7-2 TRBD1 TGTGCCAGCAGCTTAGACAGGGGGAGTTACAATGAGCAGTTCTTC CASSLDRGSYNEQFF
- TRBJ2-3 TRBV21-1 - TGTGCCAGCAGCAAAGTTAGGGGACTAGCGGGTTCAGATACGCAGTATTTT CASSKVRGLAGSDTQYF
few TRBJ1-1 TRBV2 - TGTGCCAGCAATCCAGGGAAGAACACTGAAGCTTTCTTT CASNPGKNTEAFF